This TCR beta chain is drawn from a study of cytomegalovirus exposure and HLA in healthy donors. Study-wide results and caveats: Many donors shared some public TCRs, even though most TCR sequences were rare. Cytomegalovirus-associated status was assigned to about 170 TCR beta chains. The classifier reportedly diagnosed cytomegalovirus status with high specificity and sensitivity.

With respect to this clone: Its antigen is undetermined.

The donors were in the roughly 110-subject validation cohort, distinct from the roughly 600-subject first cohort. The CDR3 spans 14 residues. V lost 6 bases, J lost 7 bases, and 16 bases lay in between. Germline CDR1 SGHRS, CDR2 YFSETQ. Assay: immunoSEQ multiplex PCR; the TCRdb copy retains only in-frame clones and omits some. Of fewer than 200,000 clones in the sample, approximately 89% were seen once. This sequence was found in a man aged 25 to 40 in good health and CMV-seropositive. The chain carries TRBV5-1 and TRBJ2-2; D remains unclear. Sequencing was done on a sample of PBMCs. CDR3 region: CASTPGSVLGELFF. The CDR3 nucleotides are TGCGCCAGCACCCCCGGGTCGGTTCTCGGGGAGCTGTTTTTT.